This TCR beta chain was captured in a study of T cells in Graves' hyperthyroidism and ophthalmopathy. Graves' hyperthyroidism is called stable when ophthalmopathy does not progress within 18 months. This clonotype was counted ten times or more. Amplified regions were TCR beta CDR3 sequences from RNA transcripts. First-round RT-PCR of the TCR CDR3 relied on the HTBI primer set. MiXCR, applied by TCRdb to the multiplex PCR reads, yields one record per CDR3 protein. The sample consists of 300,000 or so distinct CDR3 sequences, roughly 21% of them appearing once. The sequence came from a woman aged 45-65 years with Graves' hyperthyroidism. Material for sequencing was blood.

CDR3 amino acids: CASSLARQAPGEQYF. The DNA for the CDR3 is TGTGCCAGCAGCTTAGCCCGACAGGCCCCAGGGGAGCAGTACTTC. The rearrangement links TRBV7-2 to TRBJ2-7, with TRBD1 as a possible D gene (6 bases). The CDR3 length is 15 residues. The germline V gene has CDR1 SGHTA and CDR2 FQGNSA. V lost 0 bases and J lost 7, with 16 bases in between.